This T cell receptor (beta chain) was identified during a study of shared clonotypes between healthy human individuals. This clone was detected many times. Clones were sequenced by immunoSEQ multiplex PCR, and TCRdb holds only the in-frame ones, with some missing. The sample holds some 120,000 clones, under 70% seen once. In germline, CDR1 is SNHLY, CDR2 FYNNEI. The CDR3 totals 18 residues. V trimming: 6 bases; J trimming: 2 bases; junction bases outside the gene matches: 15. CD45RO+ cells went into CD8 memory alongside CCR7-negative CD45RA+ TemRA cells. The source is a woman in her thirties in good health. The V and J genes are TRBV2 and TRBJ2-7; 11 nucleotides align to TRBD2. Input material: memory CD8+ T cells sorted from blood. Noted subset: CD45RO+ cells pooled with CCR7-negative TemRA cells. CDR3 in DNA: TGTGCCAGCAGGGAATCAGCCACTGGGACTAGCGGTACCTACGAGCAGTACTTC. Protein product: CASRESATGTSGTYEQYF.